Listed below are T cell receptor beta chains from one sample, sequenced in a study of T-cell reconstitution after alpha-beta-depleted transplantation in children. Via MiXCR, TCRdb re-called the PCR reads, giving one row per CDR3 protein. The sample lists 240,000 or so distinct CDR3 sequences, around 12% seen once, with 2% to 3% in the top ten. The material sequenced was PBMCs from the stem cell graft donor, taken from the stem cell graft. Every receptor here comes from a human donor who donated a stem cell graft to a child with acute lymphoblastic leukemia. The CDR3 runs from the conserved cysteine through the conserved F or W. The order of the fields is clone size, D gene, V gene, J gene, CDR3 DNA, CDR3 protein. The D gene is left open where the match is weak. Not every row has a clone size; where given, it reads once, few, many or a size class.

many	TRBD2	TRBV27	TRBJ2-7	TGTGCCAGCAGTTCCTTCGAATTTAGCGGGAGGGGGGTCGAGCAGTACTTC	CASSSFEFSGRGVEQYF
many	.	TRBV7-2	TRBJ2-3	TGTGCCAGCAGCTTAGAGGCTAGCCCAGATACGCAGTATTTT	CASSLEASPDTQYF
many	.	TRBV4-3	TRBJ2-7	TGCGCCAGCAGCCATTATGGTGAAGGACGCTACGAGCAGTACTTC	CASSHYGEGRYEQYF
many	TRBD1	TRBV20-1	TRBJ1-5	TGCAGTGGGACGGAGGGGGCGCAGGTCAATCAGCCCCAGCATTTT	CSGTEGAQVNQPQHF
.	.	TRBV20-1	TRBJ2-1	TGCAGTGCTGCTCGTTTAGCGGACGATTACAATGAGCAGTTCTTC	CSAARLADDYNEQFF
few	TRBD2	TRBV9	TRBJ2-3	TGTGCCAGCAGCGGTAGTGGTAGCGGGGGTTCGGATACGCAGTATTTT	CASSGSGSGGSDTQYF
many	TRBD2	TRBV10-3	TRBJ2-3	TGTGCCATCCAGGATAGCGGGGGCACAGATACGCAGTATTTT	CAIQDSGGTDTQYF
many	TRBD1	TRBV6-1	TRBJ1-3	TGTGCCAGCAGTCTAGGGACAGGCTTTAGACCGGGAAACACCATATATTTT	CASSLGTGFRPGNTIYF
many	TRBD1	TRBV7-2	TRBJ1-2	TGTGCCAGCAGACAGGGGGTTGGCTACACCTTC	CASRQGVGYTF
many	.	TRBV5-5	TRBJ2-1	TGTGCCAGCAGCTTGGCCAGGGGTGCTTCATACAATGAGCAGTTCTTC	CASSLARGASYNEQFF
few	.	TRBV4-1	TRBJ2-7	TGCGCCAGCAGCCAAGGGGGTTCGGTTACCTACGAGCAGTACTTC	CASSQGGSVTYEQYF
many	TRBD2	TRBV10-3	TRBJ2-1	TGTGCCATCAGCGTGACTAGCGGGGGGGCATTGGAGCAGTTCTTC	CAISVTSGGALEQFF
many	.	TRBV12-3/TRBV12-4	TRBJ1-2	TGTGCCAGCAGTTTCAACCCGGGGCAAAAGGCTAACTATGGCTACACCTTC	CASSFNPGQKANYGYTF
.	TRBD2	TRBV12-3/TRBV12-4	TRBJ2-1	TGTGCCAGCAGCCCCCGTCTAGCGGGCCTCTACAATGAGCAGTTCTTC	CASSPRLAGLYNEQFF
many	.	TRBV18	TRBJ1-1	TGTGCCAGCTCACCAACTACAGGGCGACAAGGCACTGAAGCTTTCTTT	CASSPTTGRQGTEAFF
many	.	TRBV14	TRBJ2-5	TGTGCCAGCAGCCAAGATGCAGGGACATTAGAGACCCAGTACTTC	CASSQDAGTLETQYF
many	.	TRBV29-1	TRBJ2-1	TGCAGCGTTGAAGGACAGAGGAATGAGCAGTTCTTC	CSVEGQRNEQFF
many	.	TRBV4-3	TRBJ2-7	TGCGCCAGCAGCCAAGATAGGGCAGGGGCGTCATACGAGCAGTACTTC	CASSQDRAGASYEQYF
many	.	TRBV12-3/TRBV12-4	TRBJ1-1	TGTGCCAGCAGCCCGCCCGGGGTGAACACTGAAGCTTTCTTT	CASSPPGVNTEAFF
many	.	TRBV10-3	TRBJ2-7	TGTGCCATCTCTAGGGGCAGCTCCTACGAGCAGTACTTC	CAISRGSSYEQYF
few	.	TRBV11-2	TRBJ2-5	TGTGCCAGCAGCTTACCCATCGGCCGGGGACGAGAGACCCAGTACTTC	CASSLPIGRGRETQYF
many	.	TRBV7-2	TRBJ2-7	TGTGCCAGCAGCCGTGACCGGCAATCCTACGAGCAGTACTTC	CASSRDRQSYEQYF
once	TRBD2	TRBV5-4	TRBJ2-5	TGTGCCAGCAGCAGAGGACTAGCGGGAGAGGAGACCCAGTACTTC	CASSRGLAGEETQYF
many	TRBD1	TRBV27	TRBJ2-5	TGTGCCAGCAGTGCTTACCGGGACAGGGTTGGAGAGACCCAGTACTTC	CASSAYRDRVGETQYF
many	.	TRBV10-3	TRBJ1-1	TGTGCCATCCTTTCTATCCAGGGGACCGGTACGGAGACTGAAGCTTTCTTT	CAILSIQGTGTETEAFF
few	TRBD1	TRBV3-1	TRBJ1-2	TGTGCCAGCAGCCAACGCACAGGGGAACGGGGTGGCTACACCTTC	CASSQRTGERGGYTF
many	TRBD2	TRBV4-1	TRBJ2-1	TGCGCCAGCAGCCAACGCACTAGCGCTTACTACAATGAGCAGTTCTTC	CASSQRTSAYYNEQFF
few	.	TRBV6-2/TRBV6-3	TRBJ2-5	TGTGCCAGCAGGCCCCCTGGGCGGGCGGGGGCGGAGACCCAGTACTTC	CASRPPGRAGAETQYF
many	.	TRBV5-5	TRBJ1-1	TGTGCCAGCAGCTCAAACCTGGGACTCCTGTCCAGGGAAGCTTTCTTT	CASSSNLGLLSREAFF
many	TRBD1	TRBV12-3/TRBV12-4	TRBJ1-1	TGTGCCAGCACCCTAGGGACAGCCACTGAAGCTTTCTTT	CASTLGTATEAFF
many	.	TRBV28	TRBJ2-7	TGTGCCAGCAGTTTCCCCGGGGCCCGGCCCTACGAGCAGTACTTC	CASSFPGARPYEQYF